What follows is one T cell receptor beta chain and its context. In terms of age and location, participants ranged from about 18 to 100 years and lived in under 30 US areas. The study assigned cohorts using participant-reported clinical history. Original handling: Amplification with reference gene primers provided the estimates of nucleated cell counts. The data were produced by immunoSEQ multiplex PCR, yet TCRdb's version contains in-frame clones alone and is incomplete. For V, J and clone size, that table is used; D and trimming come from the DNA. The data hold approximately 180,000 clones, with 70% to 85% observed a single time. This sample is drawn from a study of blood T cell repertoires in COVID-19. Whole-study context: In each case, the material was cDNA or gDNA derived from T cells, B-cell-depleted T cells, or PBMCs.

Trimming removed 3 bases from V and 6 bases from J; junction bases left unmatched: 10. This CDR3 is 17 amino acids long. Germline V lookup: CDR1 SGHAT, CDR2 FQNNGV. The chain links TRBV11-2 to TRBJ2-1; 11 bases fit TRBD1. The sample comprised PBMCs or T cells enriched from blood (not recorded which). The clonotype was recovered from a woman aged 60-70 years with acute COVID-19. The CDR3 reads CASSFPSGTGGGNEQFF. The CDR3 DNA follows: TGTGCCAGCAGCTTCCCATCGGGGACAGGGGGTGGCAATGAGCAGTTCTTC. The full variable domain, rest sourced from reference TRBV11-2 and TRBJ2-1, is EAGVAQSPRYKIIEKRQSVAFWCNPISGHATLYWYQQILGQGPKLLIQFQNNGVVDDSQLPKDRFSAERLKGVDSTLKIQPAKLEDSAVYLCASSFPSGTGGGNEQFFGPGTRLTVL.